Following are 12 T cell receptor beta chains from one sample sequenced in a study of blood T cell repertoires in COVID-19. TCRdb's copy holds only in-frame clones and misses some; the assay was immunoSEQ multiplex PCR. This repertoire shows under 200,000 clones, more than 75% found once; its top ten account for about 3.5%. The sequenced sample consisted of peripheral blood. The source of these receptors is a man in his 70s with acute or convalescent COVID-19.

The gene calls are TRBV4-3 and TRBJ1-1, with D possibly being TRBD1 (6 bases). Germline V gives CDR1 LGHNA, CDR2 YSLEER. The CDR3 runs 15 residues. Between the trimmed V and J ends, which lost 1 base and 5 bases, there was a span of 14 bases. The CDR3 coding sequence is TGCGCCAGCAGCCAAGGAGGGGGGGAGATTACTGAAGCTTTCTTT. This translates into CASSQGGGEITEAFF.

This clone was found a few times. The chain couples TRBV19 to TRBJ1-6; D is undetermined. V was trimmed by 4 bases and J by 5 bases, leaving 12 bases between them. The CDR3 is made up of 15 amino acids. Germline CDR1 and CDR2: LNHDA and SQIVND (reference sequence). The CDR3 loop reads CASSNLWADNSPLHF. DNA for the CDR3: TGTGCCAGTAGTAACCTCTGGGCTGATAATTCACCCCTCCACTTT.

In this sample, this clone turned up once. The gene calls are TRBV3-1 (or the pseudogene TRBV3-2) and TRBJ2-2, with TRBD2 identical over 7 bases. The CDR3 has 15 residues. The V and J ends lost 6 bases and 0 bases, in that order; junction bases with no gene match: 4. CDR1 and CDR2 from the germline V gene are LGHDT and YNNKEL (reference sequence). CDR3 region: CASRLSGANTGELFF. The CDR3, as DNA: TGTGCCAGCAGACTGAGCGGGGCGAACACCGGGGAGCTGTTTTTT.

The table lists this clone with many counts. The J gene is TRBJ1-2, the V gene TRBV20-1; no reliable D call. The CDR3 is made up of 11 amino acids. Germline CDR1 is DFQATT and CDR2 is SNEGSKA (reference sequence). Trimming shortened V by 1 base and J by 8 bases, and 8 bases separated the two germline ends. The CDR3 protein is CSARVAGGYTF. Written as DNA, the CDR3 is TGCAGTGCTAGAGTGGCAGGCGGCTACACCTTC.

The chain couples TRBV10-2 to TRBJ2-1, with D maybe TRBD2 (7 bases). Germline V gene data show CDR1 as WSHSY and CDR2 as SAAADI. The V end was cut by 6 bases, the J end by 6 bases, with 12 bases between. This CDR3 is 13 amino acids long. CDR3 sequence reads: CASSRGGINEQFF. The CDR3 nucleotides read TGCGCCAGCAGCCGCGGGGGCATCAATGAGCAGTTCTTC.

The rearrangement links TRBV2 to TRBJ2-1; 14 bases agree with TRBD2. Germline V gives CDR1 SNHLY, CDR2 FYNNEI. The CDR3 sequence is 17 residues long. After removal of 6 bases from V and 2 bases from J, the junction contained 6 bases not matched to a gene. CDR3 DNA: TGTGCCAGCAGGCGGACTAGCGGGAGGCAACCCTACAATGAGCAGTTCTTC. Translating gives CASRRTSGRQPYNEQFF. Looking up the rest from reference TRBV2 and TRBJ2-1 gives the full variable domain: EPEVTQTPSHQVTQMGQEVILRCVPISNHLYFYWYRQILGQKVEFLVSFYNNEISEKSEIFDDQFSVERPDGSNFTLKIRSTKLEDSAMYFCASRRTSGRQPYNEQFFGPGTRLTVL.

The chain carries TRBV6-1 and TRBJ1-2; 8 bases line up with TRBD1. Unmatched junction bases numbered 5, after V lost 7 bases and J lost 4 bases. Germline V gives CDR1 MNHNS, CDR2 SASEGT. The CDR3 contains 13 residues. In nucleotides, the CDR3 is TGTGCCAGCAAGGAGGGACAGGTCTATGGCTACACCTTC. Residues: CASKEGQVYGYTF.

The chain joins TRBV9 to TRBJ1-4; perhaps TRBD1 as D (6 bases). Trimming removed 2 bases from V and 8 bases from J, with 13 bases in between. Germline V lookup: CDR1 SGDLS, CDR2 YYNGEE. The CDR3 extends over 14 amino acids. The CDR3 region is CASSVWGHGEKLFF. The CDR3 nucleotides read TGTGCCAGCAGCGTGTGGGGGCATGGAGAAAAACTGTTTTTT.

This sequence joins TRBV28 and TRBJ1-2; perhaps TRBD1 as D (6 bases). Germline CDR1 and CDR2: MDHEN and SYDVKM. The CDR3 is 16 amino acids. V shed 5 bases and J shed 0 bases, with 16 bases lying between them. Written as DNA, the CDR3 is TGTGCCAGCAGTGGACCCAGGGAGGGGGCTAACTATGGCTACACCTTC. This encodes CASSGPREGANYGYTF.

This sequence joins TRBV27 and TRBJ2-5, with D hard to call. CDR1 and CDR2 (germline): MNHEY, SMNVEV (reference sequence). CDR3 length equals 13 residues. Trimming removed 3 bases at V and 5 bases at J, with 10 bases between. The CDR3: CASSFRILETQYF. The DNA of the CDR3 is TGTGCCAGCAGTTTCAGAATCCTGGAGACCCAGTACTTC.

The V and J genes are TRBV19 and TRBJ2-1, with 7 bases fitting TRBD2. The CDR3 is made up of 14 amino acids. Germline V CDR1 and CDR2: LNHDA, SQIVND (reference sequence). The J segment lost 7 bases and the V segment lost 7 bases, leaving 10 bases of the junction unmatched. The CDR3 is CASKGRRERNEQFF. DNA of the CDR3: TGTGCCAGTAAGGGTCGGCGGGAGAGGAATGAGCAGTTCTTC. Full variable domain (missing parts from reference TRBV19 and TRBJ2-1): DGGITQSPKYLFRKEGQNVTLSCEQNLNHDAMYWYRQDPGQGLRLIYYSQIVNDFQKGDIAEGYSVSREKKESFPLTVTSAQKNPTAFYLCASKGRRERNEQFFGPGTRLTVL.

This CDR3 is CASSFTSGDYNEQFF. The CDR3 DNA reads TGCGCCAGCAGCTTCACTAGCGGGGATTACAATGAGCAGTTCTTC. The chain is built from TRBV5-1 and TRBJ2-1; 10 nucleotides align to TRBD2. Per the germline V gene, CDR1 is SGHRS and CDR2 is YFSETQ. There are 15 residues in the CDR3. V shed 2 bases and J 4 bases; nucleotides not matched to a gene: 3.